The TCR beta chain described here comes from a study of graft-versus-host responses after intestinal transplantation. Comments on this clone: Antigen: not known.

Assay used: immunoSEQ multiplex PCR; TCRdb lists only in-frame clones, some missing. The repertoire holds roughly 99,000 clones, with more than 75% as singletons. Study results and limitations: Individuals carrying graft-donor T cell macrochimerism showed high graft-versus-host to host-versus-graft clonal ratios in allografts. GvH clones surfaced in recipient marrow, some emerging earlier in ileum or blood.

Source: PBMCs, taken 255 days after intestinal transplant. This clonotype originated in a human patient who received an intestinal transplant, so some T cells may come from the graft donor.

DNA of the CDR3: TGTGCCAGCAGCTTGGCGGGAGACGAGCAGTACTTC. Amino acid sequence: CASSLAGDEQYF. The chain is built from TRBV7-2 and TRBJ2-7; TRBD2 matches 7 bases. CDR1 is SGHTA, CDR2 FQGNSA, per germline. V lost 3 bases to trimming and J lost 5 bases; unmatched junction nucleotides: 1. The CDR3 extends over 12 amino acids.